Described below is a single T cell receptor (beta chain) sequence and its context. Original analysis: Nucleated cell number was recorded as an estimate derived from reference gene primer amplification. Libraries were prepared by immunoSEQ multiplex PCR; TCRdb keeps only in-frame clonotypes and omits some of them. The V and J calls and clone size were taken over from that table, and D and trimming were inferred from the DNA. Among about 19,000 clones listed, approximately 88% were seen once. This sample stems from a study of blood T cell repertoires in COVID-19. Turning to the study itself: COVID-19 samples from acute and convalescent phases originated in the United States, Italy and Spain. PBMCs, B-cell-depleted T cells, or T cells provided the cDNA or gDNA that made up the material.

The length of the CDR3 is 14 residues. Germline CDR1 is SGHRS and CDR2 is YFSETQ. Trimming stripped 4 bases from V and 3 bases from J, with 12 bases between. Sequenced: peripheral blood. This receptor was identified in a human donor in a cohort sampled during active COVID-19. This chain uses TRBV5-1 with TRBJ2-3; D possibly corresponds to TRBD1 (6 bases). The CDR3 DNA is TGCGCCAGCAGCCCATCGGACAGTACAGATACGCAGTATTTT. Protein product: CASSPSDSTDTQYF.